This TCR beta chain emerged from a study of shared clonotypes between healthy human individuals. About the research overall: Samples came from a couple of female and a few male donors aged 18 to 49. General study findings and limits: The study generally estimated greater richness for naive than memory subsets.

Only in-frame clones appear in the TCRdb table, and some are missing; sequencing was by immunoSEQ multiplex PCR. The sample holds around 2,000,000 clones, over 85% seen once. Naive CD8 cells, CD45RO-negative and positively selected for CCR7, excluded terminally differentiated effector memory CD45RA+ cells. Between the trimmed V and J ends, which lost 3 bases and 2 bases, there was a span of 11 bases. Germline CDR1 and CDR2: MNHEY and SVGAGI. This CDR3 has 15 amino acids. Worth noting for this clone: The antigen is undetermined.

The receptor was derived from a man aged 18 to 30 in good health. This rearrangement joins TRBV6-5 to TRBJ2-1; D is unclear. Input material: naive CD8+ T cells sorted from blood. DNA for the CDR3: TGTGCCAGCAGTTATAATGCAGGTGCCTACAATGAGCAGTTCTTC. Translation gives CASSYNAGAYNEQFF.